This T cell receptor beta chain derives from a study of T cells in Graves' hyperthyroidism and ophthalmopathy. The study left out patients who had uncontrolled infection, other autoimmune disease, pregnancy or lactation. TCR beta CDR3 sequences were amplified from RNA transcripts. The TCR CDR3 was amplified in a first-round RT-PCR using the HTBI primer set. TCRdb recomputed calls from the multiplex PCR reads with MiXCR, one row per CDR3 protein. Among some 770,000 distinct CDR3 sequences listed, 15% to 20% were seen once. A word on this clonotype: Antigen specificity is unknown.

Study outcomes and limitations: Stable hyperthyroidism and ophthalmopathy were separated using 13 V-J signatures. Most clonotypes expanded in the thyroid (above 0.001) were also present in blood.

The sequence was collected from a man between 18 and 35 years old with Graves' hyperthyroidism. The specimen sequenced was blood.

The chain's CDR3 is CASSQEGTPGETQYF. CDR3 bases: TGTGCCAGCAGCCAAGAAGGTACCCCCGGGGAGACCCAGTACTTC. The chain carries TRBV3-1 and TRBJ2-5; D is undetermined. Germline V CDR1 and CDR2: LGHDT, YNNKEL (reference sequence). There are 15 residues in the CDR3. Trimming removed 0 bases from V and 5 bases from J, with 13 bases in between.